The entry that follows covers one TCR beta chain sequence. As yet, its antigen is unknown. The CDR3 has 13 amino acids. Germline values: CDR1 SGHVS, CDR2 FNYEAQ. V lost 2 bases and J lost 6, with 8 bases in between. The entry originates in a study of beta chain features in type 1 diabetes. About the research overall: Regarding age, gender and cell yields, patients proved similar to healthy donors. Study-level results: Type 1 diabetes patients showed a moderate but significant shortening of TCRB CDR3s in all four CD4+ subsets.

The entirety of the isolated RNA underwent reverse transcription, so expressed TCRB transcripts were sequenced. Sequenced by immunoSEQ multiplex PCR; TCRdb stores in-frame clones only, minus some. The table includes a few hundred thousand clones, 10% to 15% detected once. Sample: naive CD4+ T cells from blood. The clonotype originates from a woman aged 18-29 years with type 1 diabetes. The chain combines TRBV7-6 with TRBJ2-1; unclear D gene. The CDR3 coding sequence is TGTGCCAGCAGCTTACCAGACTCCAATGAGCAGTTCTTC. Amino acids: CASSLPDSNEQFF.